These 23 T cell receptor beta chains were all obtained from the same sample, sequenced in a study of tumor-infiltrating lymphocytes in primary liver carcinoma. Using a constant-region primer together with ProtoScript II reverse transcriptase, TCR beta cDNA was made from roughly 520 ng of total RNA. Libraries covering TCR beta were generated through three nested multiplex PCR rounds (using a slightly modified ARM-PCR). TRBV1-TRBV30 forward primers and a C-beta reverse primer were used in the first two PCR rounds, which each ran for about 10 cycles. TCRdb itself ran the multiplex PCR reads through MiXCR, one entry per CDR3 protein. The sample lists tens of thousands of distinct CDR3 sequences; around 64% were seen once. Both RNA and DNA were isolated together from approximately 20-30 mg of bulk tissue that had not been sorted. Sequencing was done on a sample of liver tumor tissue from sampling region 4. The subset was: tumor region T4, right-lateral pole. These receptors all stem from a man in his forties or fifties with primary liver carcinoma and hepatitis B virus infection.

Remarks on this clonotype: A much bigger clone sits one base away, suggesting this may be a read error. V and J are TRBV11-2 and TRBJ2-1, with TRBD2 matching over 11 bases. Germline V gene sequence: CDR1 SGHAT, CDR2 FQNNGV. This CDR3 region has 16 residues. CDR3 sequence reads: CASSSLLAGVVDDQFF. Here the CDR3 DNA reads TGTGCCAGCAGCTCGTTACTAGCGGGAGTCGTCGATGATCAGTTCTTC.

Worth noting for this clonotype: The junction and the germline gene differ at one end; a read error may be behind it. The CDR3 bases are TGTACCAGCAGTTTGGGGCTGATGAACACTGAAGCTTTCTTT. Its translation: CTSSLGLMNTEAFF. This chain links TRBV12-3 or TRBV12-4 with TRBJ1-1, with D tentatively TRBD1 (5 bases). This CDR3 has 14 amino acids.

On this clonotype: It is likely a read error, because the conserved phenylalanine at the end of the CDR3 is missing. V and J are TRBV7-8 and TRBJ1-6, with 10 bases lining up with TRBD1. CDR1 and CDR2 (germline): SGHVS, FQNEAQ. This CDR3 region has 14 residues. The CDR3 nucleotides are TGTGCCAGCAGCGAGGGACAGGGGAATTCGCCCCTCCACCTT. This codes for CASSEGQGNSPLHL.

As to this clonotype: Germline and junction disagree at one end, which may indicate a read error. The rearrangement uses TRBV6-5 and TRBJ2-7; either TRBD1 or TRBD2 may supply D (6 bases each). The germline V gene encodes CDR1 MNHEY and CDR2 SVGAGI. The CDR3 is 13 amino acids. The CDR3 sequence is CAVHTGGAYEQCF. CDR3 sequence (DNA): TGTGCCGTCCACACCGGGGGCGCGTACGAGCAGTGCTTC.

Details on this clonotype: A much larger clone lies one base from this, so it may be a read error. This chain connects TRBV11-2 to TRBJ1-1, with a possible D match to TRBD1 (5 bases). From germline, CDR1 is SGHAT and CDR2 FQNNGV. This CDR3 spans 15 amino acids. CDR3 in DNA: TGTGCCAGCAGCGCACCCGGGGGGGTGAACATTGAAGCTTTCTTT. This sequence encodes CASSAPGGVNIEAFF. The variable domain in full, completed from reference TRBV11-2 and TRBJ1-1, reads EAGVAQSPRYKIIEKRQSVAFWCNPISGHATLYWYQQILGQGPKLLIQFQNNGVVDDSQLPKDRFSAERLKGVDSTLKIQPAKLEDSAVYLCASSAPGGVNIEAFFGQGTRLTVV.

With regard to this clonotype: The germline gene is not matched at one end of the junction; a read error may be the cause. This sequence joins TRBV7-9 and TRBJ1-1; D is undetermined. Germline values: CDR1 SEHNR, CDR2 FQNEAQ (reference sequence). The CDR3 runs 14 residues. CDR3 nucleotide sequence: TGTGCTAGCAGCCCTAGCTCCGATGTCACTGAAGCTTTCTTT. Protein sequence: CASSPSSDVTEAFF.

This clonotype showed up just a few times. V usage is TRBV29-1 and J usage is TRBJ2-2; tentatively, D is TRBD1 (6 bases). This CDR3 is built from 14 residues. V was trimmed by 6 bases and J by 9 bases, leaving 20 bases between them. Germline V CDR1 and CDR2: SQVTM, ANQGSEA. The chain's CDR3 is CSVVTGSLTRELFF. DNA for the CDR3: TGCAGCGTCGTAACAGGGAGCTTGACCCGGGAGCTGTTTTTT.

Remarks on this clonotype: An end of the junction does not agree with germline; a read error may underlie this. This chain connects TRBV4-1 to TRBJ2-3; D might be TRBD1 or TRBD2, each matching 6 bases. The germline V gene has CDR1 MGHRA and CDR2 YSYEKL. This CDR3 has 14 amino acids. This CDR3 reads CASSQVTRGDMQYF. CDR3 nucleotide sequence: TGCGCAAGCAGCCAAGTCACGAGGGGGGATATGCAGTATTTT.

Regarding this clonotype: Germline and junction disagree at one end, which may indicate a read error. The CDR3 coding sequence is TGTGCCAGTAGCCAACGATATCACGCTCAAGAGCACTATGGCTACACCTTC. Residues: CASSQRYHAQEHYGYTF. The V gene is TRBV14, the J gene TRBJ1-2; no clear D gene. Germline assignment: CDR1 SGHDN and CDR2 FVKESK. The CDR3 consists of 17 residues.

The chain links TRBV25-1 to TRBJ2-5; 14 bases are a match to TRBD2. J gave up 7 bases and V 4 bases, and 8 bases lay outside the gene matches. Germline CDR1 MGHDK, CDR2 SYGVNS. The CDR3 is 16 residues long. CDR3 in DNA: TGTGCCAGCAGTGCCGGGACTAGCGGGAGTAAAGGGACCCAGTACTTC. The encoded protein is CASSAGTSGSKGTQYF.

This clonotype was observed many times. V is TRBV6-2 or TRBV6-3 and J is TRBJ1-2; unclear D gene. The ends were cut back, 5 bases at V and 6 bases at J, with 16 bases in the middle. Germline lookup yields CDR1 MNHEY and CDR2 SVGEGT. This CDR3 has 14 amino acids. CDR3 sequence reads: CASSRDGTINGYTF. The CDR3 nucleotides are TGTGCCAGCAGTCGTGACGGAACTATTAATGGCTACACCTTC.

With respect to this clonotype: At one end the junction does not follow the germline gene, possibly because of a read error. CDR3: CVSSFPGTRGTKNIQYF. The CDR3 nucleotides read TGTGTCAGCAGCTTTCCCGGGACCAGGGGGACCAAAAACATTCAGTACTTC. The chain recombines TRBV11-1 with TRBJ2-4; 7 bases match TRBD1. The CDR3 length is 17 residues. Germline values: CDR1 SGHAT, CDR2 FQDESV (reference sequence). Drawing the rest from reference TRBV11-1 and TRBJ2-4, the complete variable domain is EAEVAQSPRYKITEKSQAVAFWCDPISGHATLYWYRQILGQGPELLVQFQDESVVDDSQLPKDRFSAERLKGVDSTLKIQPAELGDSAMYLCVSSFPGTRGTKNIQYFGAGTRLSVL.

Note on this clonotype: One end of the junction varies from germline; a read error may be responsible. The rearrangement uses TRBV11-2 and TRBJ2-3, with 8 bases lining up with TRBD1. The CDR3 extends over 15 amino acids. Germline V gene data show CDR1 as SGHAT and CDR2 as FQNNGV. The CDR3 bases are TGTGCCAGCAGCCGGACAGGGACGGGCTCAGATACGCAATATTTT. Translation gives CASSRTGTGSDTQYF.

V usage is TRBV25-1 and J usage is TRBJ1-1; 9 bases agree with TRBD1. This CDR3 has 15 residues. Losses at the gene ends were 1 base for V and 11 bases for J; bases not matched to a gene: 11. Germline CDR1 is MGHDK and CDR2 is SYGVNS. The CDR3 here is CASSESTGGYGRAFF. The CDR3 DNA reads TGTGCCAGCAGTGAATCAACAGGGGGCTATGGAAGGGCTTTCTTT.

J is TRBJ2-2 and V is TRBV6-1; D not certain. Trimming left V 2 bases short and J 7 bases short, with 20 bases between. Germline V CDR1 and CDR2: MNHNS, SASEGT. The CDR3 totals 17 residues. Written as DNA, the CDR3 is TGTGCCAGCAGTGAAATAGGATGGCAGACCATCGACGGGGAGCTGTTTTTT. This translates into CASSEIGWQTIDGELFF.

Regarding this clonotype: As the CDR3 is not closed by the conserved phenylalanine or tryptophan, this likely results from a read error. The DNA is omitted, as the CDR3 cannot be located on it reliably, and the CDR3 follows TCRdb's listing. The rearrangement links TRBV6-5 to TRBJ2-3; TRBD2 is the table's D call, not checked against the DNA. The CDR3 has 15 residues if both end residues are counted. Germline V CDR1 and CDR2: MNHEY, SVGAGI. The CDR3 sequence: CASSHGTYVPDTLYL.

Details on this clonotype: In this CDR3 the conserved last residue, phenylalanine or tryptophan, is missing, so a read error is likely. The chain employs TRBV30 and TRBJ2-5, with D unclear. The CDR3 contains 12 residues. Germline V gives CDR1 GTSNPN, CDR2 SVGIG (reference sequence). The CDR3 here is CACSESLETQYV. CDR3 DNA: TGTGCCTGTAGTGAGAGCCTAGAGACCCAGTACGTC.

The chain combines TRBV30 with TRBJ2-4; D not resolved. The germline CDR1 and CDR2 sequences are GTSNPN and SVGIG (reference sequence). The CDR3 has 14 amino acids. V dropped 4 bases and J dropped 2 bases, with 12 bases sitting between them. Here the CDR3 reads CAWNVALTKNIQYF. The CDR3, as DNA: TGTGCCTGGAATGTTGCCCTAACCAAAAACATTCAGTACTTC.

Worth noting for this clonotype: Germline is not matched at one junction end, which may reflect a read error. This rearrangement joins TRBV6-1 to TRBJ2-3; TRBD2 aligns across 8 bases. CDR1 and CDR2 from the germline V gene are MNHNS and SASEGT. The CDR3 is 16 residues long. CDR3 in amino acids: CGSGVSSGSPTDTQYF. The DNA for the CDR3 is TGTGGTAGCGGGGTTTCTAGCGGTTCCCCCACAGATACGCAGTACTTT.

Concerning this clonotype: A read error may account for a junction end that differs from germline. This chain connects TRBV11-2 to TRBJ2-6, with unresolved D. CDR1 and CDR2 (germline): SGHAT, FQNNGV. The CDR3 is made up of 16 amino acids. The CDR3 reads CDSSLDLWAEANVLTF. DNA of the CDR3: TGTGACAGCAGCTTAGATCTCTGGGCTGAGGCCAACGTCCTGACTTTC.

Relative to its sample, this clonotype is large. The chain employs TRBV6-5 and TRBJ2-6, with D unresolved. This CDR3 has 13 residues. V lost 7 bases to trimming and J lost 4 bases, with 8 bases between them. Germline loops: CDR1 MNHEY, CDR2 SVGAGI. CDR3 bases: TGTGCCAGCACCGAGTGGGGGGCCAACGTCCTGACTTTC. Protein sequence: CASTEWGANVLTF.

Written as DNA, the CDR3 is TGTGCCAGCGGGGCAGGGCTGGACACTGAAGCTTTCTTT. The encoded protein is CASGAGLDTEAFF. The chain couples TRBV5-5 to TRBJ1-1; TRBD1 is a possible D gene (5 bases). The CDR3 runs 13 residues. From germline, CDR1 is SGHKS and CDR2 YYEKEE (reference sequence). V was pared by 7 bases and J by 3 bases, with 13 bases between.

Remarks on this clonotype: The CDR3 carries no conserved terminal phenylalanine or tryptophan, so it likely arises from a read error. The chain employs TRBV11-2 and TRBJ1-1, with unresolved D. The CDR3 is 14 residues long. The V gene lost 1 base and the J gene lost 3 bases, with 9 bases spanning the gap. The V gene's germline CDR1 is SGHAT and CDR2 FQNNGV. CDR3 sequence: CASSLAAFDTEAFI. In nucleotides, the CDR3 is TGTGCCAGCAGCTTAGCGGCCTTCGACACTGAAGCTTTCATA.